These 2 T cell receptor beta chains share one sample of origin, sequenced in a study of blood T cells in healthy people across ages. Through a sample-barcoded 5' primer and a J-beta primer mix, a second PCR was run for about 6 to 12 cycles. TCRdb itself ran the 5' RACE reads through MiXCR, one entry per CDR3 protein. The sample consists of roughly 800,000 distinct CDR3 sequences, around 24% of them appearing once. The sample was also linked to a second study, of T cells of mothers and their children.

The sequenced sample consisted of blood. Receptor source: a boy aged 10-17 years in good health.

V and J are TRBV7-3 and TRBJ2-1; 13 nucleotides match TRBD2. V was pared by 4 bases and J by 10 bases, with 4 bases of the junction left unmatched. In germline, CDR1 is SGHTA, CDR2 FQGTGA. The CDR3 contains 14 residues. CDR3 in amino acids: CASSSGTSGVEQFF. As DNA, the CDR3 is TGTGCCAGCAGCTCCGGGACTAGCGGGGTAGAGCAGTTCTTC.

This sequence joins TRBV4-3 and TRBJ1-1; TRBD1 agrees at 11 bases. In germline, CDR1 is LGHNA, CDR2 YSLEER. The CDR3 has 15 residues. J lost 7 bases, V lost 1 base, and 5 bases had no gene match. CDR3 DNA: TGCGCCAGCAGCCAAGGGACAGGGGGCATCGGTGAAGCTTTCTTT. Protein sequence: CASSQGTGGIGEAFF.